This T cell receptor (delta chain) was observed in a study of gamma-delta chains in newborns, infants, children. Study information: Polyclonal expansion of innate γδ T cells after birth follows microbial exposure.

Turning to this clone: A far larger clone is one base from this, pointing to a likely read error. This CDR3 is also generated by other DNA sequences in the sample.

The CDR3 has 17 residues. The V and J ends lost 4 bases and 1 base, in that order; junction bases with no gene match: 14. Germline values: CDR1 GEAIGNYY, CDR2 EKD. TCRdb applied CATT to the reads for clone calling. The sample carries 950 to 1,500 delta-chain clones, about 1.1% recorded once. This chain connects TRDV2 to TRDJ1, with 7 nucleotides matching TRDD3. The clonotype was recovered from a child in good health. Specimen: blood. DNA of the CDR3: TGTGCCTGTGATATGGTGCTGGGGGCCCTTTCCACCGATAAACTCATCTTT. Protein: CACDMVLGALSTDKLIF.